These T cell receptor beta chains were read from a single sample in a study of Graves' ophthalmopathy and Graves' hyperthyroidism. MiXCR, run by TCRdb on the multiplex PCR reads, gives a single entry per CDR3 protein. The table records around 1,000,000 distinct CDR3 sequences, approximately 35% of them present only once. Source material: peripheral blood or thyroid tissue (not recorded which). These receptors were collected from an adult man with Graves' hyperthyroidism. The CDR3 runs from the conserved cysteine through the conserved F or W. The D gene is left open where the match is weak.

TRBD1	TRBV2	TRBJ2-2	CASRDRQGANTGELFF
-	TRBV29-1	TRBJ1-3	CSLAVGNTIYF
-	TRBV5-5	TRBJ1-2	CASTWDLGRGYGYTF
-	TRBV10-2	TRBJ2-7	CASSEDGSGYEQYF
-	TRBV10-3	TRBJ1-1	CAISGGVVAFF
TRBD1	TRBV5-8	TRBJ1-2	CASSLYRTGFGYGYTF
-	TRBV7-9	TRBJ1-1	CASSPIDANTEAFF
TRBD1	TRBV5-1	TRBJ1-6	CASSGTGNHSPLHF
TRBD1	TRBV7-8	TRBJ2-7	CAWSVGTGRSYEQYF
TRBD1	TRBV25-1	TRBJ1-6	CASRDPGQGAKSPLHF
-	TRBV2	TRBJ1-2	CASSDRIHGYTF
TRBD1	TRBV7-9	TRBJ2-5	CASSPTDRGRPETQYF
-	TRBV20-1	TRBJ1-5	CSAPGRTNNQPQHF
TRBD1	TRBV7-9	TRBJ1-2	CASSSGQNYGYTF
-	TRBV4-3	TRBJ2-5	CASSQGSAGRETQYF
TRBD1	TRBV20-1	TRBJ1-3	CSASRTGYSGNTIYF
TRBD2	TRBV12-5	TRBJ2-7	CASGLDLAGANSYEQYF
-	TRBV15	TRBJ1-4	CATSGGREARGTNEKLFF
-	TRBV6-1	TRBJ1-1	CASSELPYTEAFF
-	TRBV7-2	TRBJ2-5	CASTPRLADESFGTQYF
-	TRBV4-1	TRBJ1-5	CASSQGRGGLQHF
-	TRBV7-9	TRBJ1-2	CASSSPPGVRGDYGYTF
TRBD1	TRBV13	TRBJ1-2	CASSSPGQGVYGYTF
-	TRBV9	TRBJ1-2	CASSVDKGYFGYTF
-	TRBV29-1	TRBJ2-7	CSVAGQTRFGEQYF
-	TRBV11-2	TRBJ1-5	CASSFGGVRQPQHF
TRBD2	TRBV5-1	TRBJ2-5	CASRHTADGLGETQYF
-	TRBV12-3/TRBV12-4	TRBJ2-7	CASRSLRDSRLSEQYF
-	TRBV24-1	TRBJ1-5	CATSVGQGSNQPQHF
-	TRBV7-9	TRBJ1-2	CASSARGDGYGYTF
-	TRBV4-1	TRBJ1-2	CASSQAEGGGYGYTF
TRBD2	TRBV2	TRBJ2-7	CASSEVGLEFYEQYF
TRBD1	TRBV7-2	TRBJ2-7	CASSSTTGGRNEQYF
TRBD2	TRBV14	TRBJ2-5	CASSQYRTSGARQETQYF
-	TRBV3-1	TRBJ2-2	CASGRGSVTGELFF